This T cell receptor (beta chain) was captured in a study of radiotherapy plus CTLA-4 blockade in lung cancer. Study-wide results and caveats: Expansion in blood of tumor-derived TCR clones was seen after radiotherapy plus ipilimumab. Alongside interferon-beta, early blood T cell clone dynamics were reportedly the best predictor of response.

The germline CDR1 and CDR2 sequences are SSHAT and FNYEAQ (reference sequence). The CDR3 runs 15 residues. V dropped 5 bases and J dropped 5 bases, with 18 bases sitting between them. Ipilimumab CTLA-4 blockade and focal radiation were given to patients with chemo-refractory metastatic non-small-cell lung cancer. Sequencing used immunoSEQ multiplex PCR; TCRdb keeps in-frame clones, though not all of them. Among about 72,000 clones listed, approximately 83% were seen once. For this clone: Its antigen is still unknown.

This receptor was identified in a human donor with non-small cell lung cancer who had a partial response to radiotherapy plus ipilimumab. The chain carries TRBV7-7 and TRBJ2-5; possibly TRBD2 for D (6 bases). The sequenced sample was peripheral blood, obtained from a patient treated with radiotherapy plus ipilimumab. In nucleotides, the CDR3 is TGTGCCAGCAGCGAAGGAGGGGCTACTCAGGAGACCCAGTACTTC. This encodes CASSEGGATQETQYF.